This passage covers 30 T cell receptor beta chains from one sample sequenced in a study of cytotoxic CD8 clonotypes in ibrutinib-treated CLL. Here immunoSEQ multiplex PCR was the method, and the copy in TCRdb shows in-frame clones only, minus some. The sample records 58,000 or so clones, approximately 57% being singletons. The sequences come from PBMCs, collected after 12 months of ibrutinib treatment. These TCRs come from a human donor with chronic lymphocytic leukemia.

This clone was observed a handful of times. V is TRBV30 and J is TRBJ2-2, with D perhaps TRBD2 (6 bases). V shed 5 bases and J shed 10 bases, with 14 bases lying between them. This CDR3 is 12 amino acids long. Germline CDR1 and CDR2: GTSNPN and SVGIG (reference sequence). The CDR3, as DNA: TGTGCCTGGGGGGAGGTTCACGCGGAGCTGTTTTTT. Translated: CAWGEVHAELFF.

The CDR3 is CASKPGPGQGTIYSNQPQHF. The CDR3 DNA reads as TGTGCCAGCAAACCCGGGCCGGGACAGGGCACAATTTATAGCAATCAGCCCCAGCATTTT. The rearrangement uses TRBV2 and TRBJ1-5; 9 bases map to TRBD1. CDR1 is SNHLY and CDR2 is FYNNEI in the germline V gene. V was clipped by 7 bases and J by 0 bases; unmatched bases: 19. This CDR3 spans 20 amino acids. Full variable domain (rest looked up from reference TRBV2 and TRBJ1-5): EPEVTQTPSHQVTQMGQEVILRCVPISNHLYFYWYRQILGQKVEFLVSFYNNEISEKSEIFDDQFSVERPDGSNFTLKIRSTKLEDSAMYFCASKPGPGQGTIYSNQPQHFGDGTRLSIL.

The count of this clone is one. The chain has TRBV1 and TRBJ1-1. TRBV1 is a pseudogene segment. The CDR3 spans 15 residues. CDR3 amino acids: CTSSQDCRGGTEAFF. The DNA for the CDR3 is TGCACCAGCAGCCAAGATTGCCGCGGGGGCACTGAAGCTTTCTTT.

V usage is TRBV11-2 and J usage is TRBJ1-5; 9 bases align to TRBD1. The V and J ends lost 3 bases and 5 bases, in that order; junction bases with no gene match: 8. This CDR3 comprises 16 residues. Germline V CDR1 and CDR2: SGHAT, FQNNGV. The CDR3 here is CASSFQGTGRHQPQHF. The CDR3 nucleotides are TGTGCCAGCAGCTTTCAAGGGACAGGGAGGCATCAGCCCCAGCATTTT.

This clone was detected ten times or more. V gene TRBV19 combines with J gene TRBJ2-7; D is perhaps TRBD2 (5 bases). V dropped 5 bases and J dropped 4 bases, with 12 bases sitting between them. This CDR3 region has 13 residues. Per germline, CDR1 LNHDA and CDR2 SQIVND (reference sequence). The CDR3 DNA reads as TGTGCCAGTAGTTTGGCGAGCGGATACGAGCAGTACTTC. It codes for CASSLASGYEQYF.

The V gene is TRBV7-5, the J gene TRBJ2-7; TRBD1 was called by the table and not checked on the DNA. TRBV7-5 is labeled a pseudogene. The CDR3 totals 15 residues. CDR3 coding DNA: TGTGTCAGAAGTCGAAGACAGAGCTACTCCTACGAGCAGTACGTC. It yields the protein CVRSRRQSYSYEQYV.

As concerns this clone: A far larger clone differs by one base, so this is likely a read error. The chain is built from TRBV7-2 and TRBJ2-7; TRBD2 is a possible D gene (6 bases). Trimming removed 3 bases at V and 0 bases at J, with 6 bases between. CDR1 is SGHTA, CDR2 FQGNSA, per germline. This CDR3 is 13 amino acids long. CDR3: CASSFGGSYEQYF. The CDR3 DNA reads TGTGCCAGCAGCTTCGGGGGCTCCTACGAGCAGTACTTC. The whole variable domain, filled in from reference TRBV7-2 and TRBJ2-7, reads GAGVSQSPSNKVTEKGKDVELRCDPISGHTALYWYRQSLGQGLEFLIYFQGNSAPDKSGLPSDRFSAERTGGSVSTLTIQRTQQEDSAVYLCASSFGGSYEQYFGPGTRLTVT.

This clone was counted between two and nine times. In DNA, the CDR3 is TGCGCCAGCAGCCTTTCAGGGGGGGGAGAGACCCAGTACTTC. This sequence encodes CASSLSGGGETQYF. This rearrangement joins TRBV5-1 to TRBJ2-5; possibly TRBD1 or TRBD2 for D (7 bases each). The germline gives CDR1 SGHRS, CDR2 YFSETQ. The V gene lost 4 bases and the J gene lost 4 bases, with 14 bases spanning the gap. The CDR3 has 14 residues.

The chain joins TRBV27 to TRBJ2-5; no reliable D call. V lost 5 bases and J 0 bases, leaving 13 bases between the germline ends. The V gene's germline CDR1 is MNHEY and CDR2 SMNVEV (reference sequence). This CDR3 has 15 residues. The CDR3 here is CASSPTSRYQETQYF. In DNA, the CDR3 is TGTGCCAGCAGTCCCACATCCAGGTACCAAGAGACCCAGTACTTC.

The V gene is TRBV7-9, the J gene TRBJ1-1; D remains unclear. Germline values: CDR1 SEHNR, CDR2 FQNEAQ (reference sequence). The CDR3 has 14 amino acids. V was shortened by 3 bases and J by 1 base, with 9 bases between the two germline ends. As DNA, the CDR3 is TGTGCCAGCAGCTTTGATTGGGGGAACACTGAAGCTTTCTTT. Translated, it gives CASSFDWGNTEAFF.

The V and J genes are TRBV28 and TRBJ1-5; 7 nucleotides agree with TRBD1. CDR1 and CDR2 (germline): MDHEN, SYDVKM. The CDR3 sequence is 14 residues long. Trimming took 4 bases from V and 5 from J; bases not matched to a gene: 5. The CDR3 nucleotides read TGTGCCAGCAGTTGGGGACAGCCACATCAGCCCCAGCATTTT. It yields the protein CASSWGQPHQPQHF.

V usage is TRBV18 and J usage is TRBJ1-5, with D perhaps matching TRBD1 (6 bases). The CDR3 covers 14 residues. Trimming pared 3 bases from V and 6 bases from J, leaving 12 bases between. In germline, CDR1 is KGHSH, CDR2 LQKENI. CDR3 sequence reads: CASSPIRGGQPQHF. CDR3 nucleotides: TGTGCCAGCTCACCGATTCGAGGGGGTCAGCCCCAGCATTTT.

In this sample, this clone turned up many times. The J gene is TRBJ2-1, the V gene TRBV28; 12 bases fit TRBD2. V lost 6 bases and J lost 7; bases outside the gene matches: 7. Germline V lookup: CDR1 MDHEN, CDR2 SYDVKM. This CDR3 has 15 amino acids. Written as DNA, the CDR3 is TGTGCCAGCAGCCCTACTAGCGGGGGGCGGAATGAGCAGTTCTTC. Protein product: CASSPTSGGRNEQFF.

The V and J genes are TRBV28 and TRBJ1-2; unclear D gene. This CDR3 has 10 residues. Looked up from germline, CDR1 is MDHEN and CDR2 is SYDVKM. V was shortened by 5 bases and J by 8 bases, with 6 bases between the two germline ends. CDR3 nucleotides: TGTGCCAGCAGTCGTCAGGGCTACACCTTC. Its translation: CASSRQGYTF.

The V call is TRBV7-9, the J call TRBJ2-5; D ambiguous. The V and J ends lost 4 bases and 1 base respectively, with 7 bases between them. CDR3 length: 13 residues. Germline loops: CDR1 SEHNR, CDR2 FQNEAQ (reference sequence). CDR3 residues: CASSSQVQETQYF. For the CDR3, the DNA is TGTGCCAGCAGCTCTCAGGTCCAAGAGACCCAGTACTTC.

The V gene is TRBV6-5, the J gene TRBJ2-2; 8 nucleotides align to TRBD1. Unmatched junction bases numbered 6, after V lost 4 bases and J lost 5 bases. Germline CDR1 MNHEY, CDR2 SVGAGI. CDR3 length equals 15 residues. CDR3 nucleotide sequence: TGTGCCAGCAGTTTCGGACAGGGTAGGACCGGGGAGCTGTTTTTT. Translating gives CASSFGQGRTGELFF.

This sequence joins TRBV19 and TRBJ2-7; 10 nucleotides agree with TRBD1. The CDR3 totals 14 residues. V gave up 5 bases and J gave up 7 bases; unmatched junction bases: 8. In germline, CDR1 is LNHDA, CDR2 SQIVND (reference sequence). CDR3 sequence (DNA): TGTGCCAGTAGTCCCTCCCGGACAGGGGGAGAGCAGTACGTC. This sequence encodes CASSPSRTGGEQYV.

This clone was seen a few times. This chain links TRBV6-1 with TRBJ1-1; D perhaps matches TRBD1 (5 bases). The CDR3 is 15 residues long. Germline CDR1 and CDR2: MNHNS and SASEGT. The germline V and J ends were trimmed by 6 bases and 1 base, with 15 bases remaining between them. Written as DNA, the CDR3 is TGTGCCAGCAGAGATCGGACAATTGGGAACACTGAAGCTTTCTTT. Its translation is CASRDRTIGNTEAFF.

The gene calls are TRBV7-9 and TRBJ1-2, with unresolved D. In germline, CDR1 is SEHNR, CDR2 FQNEAQ (reference sequence). V dropped 1 base and J dropped 7 bases, with 10 bases sitting between them. This CDR3 region has 13 residues. CDR3 coding DNA: TGTGCCAGCAGCTTAGGGCCCCTTGGTGGCTACACCTTC. This sequence encodes CASSLGPLGGYTF. The whole variable domain, remainder taken from reference TRBV7-9 and TRBJ1-2, is DTGVSQNPRHKITKRGQNVTFRCDPISEHNRLYWYRQTLGQGPEFLTYFQNEAQLEKSRLLSDRFSAERPKGSFSTLEIQRTEQGDSAMYLCASSLGPLGGYTFGSGTRLTVV.

This rearrangement joins TRBV19 to TRBJ2-1; the match to TRBD2 covers 9 bases. Per the germline V gene, CDR1 is LNHDA and CDR2 is SQIVND (reference sequence). V shed 5 bases, J shed 4 bases, and the junction held 3 bases outside the gene matches. The CDR3 is made up of 14 amino acids. The CDR3 nucleotides are TGTGCCAGTAGTCGGACTAGCGATTACAATGAGCAGTTCTTC. It yields the protein CASSRTSDYNEQFF.

The chain employs TRBV7-9 and TRBJ2-1, with TRBD2 identical over 8 bases. The CDR3 loop spans 15 amino acids. Germline V lookup: CDR1 SEHNR, CDR2 FQNEAQ (reference sequence). V lost 4 bases to trimming and J lost 1 base; unmatched junction nucleotides: 3. DNA for the CDR3: TGTGCCAGCAGCTACAGCGGGGGTTCCTACAATGAGCAGTTCTTC. Amino acid sequence: CASSYSGGSYNEQFF.

This chain links TRBV27 with TRBJ1-3, with TRBD1 matching 10 bases. The germline V gene encodes CDR1 MNHEY and CDR2 SMNVEV (reference sequence). CDR3 length equals 21 residues. With V trimmed by 6 bases and J by 0 bases, 20 bases remained unmatched. The DNA of the CDR3 is TGTGCCAGCAGCCCATTCGCGGGGACAGGGGCGTTTGCCGACTCTGGAAACACCATATATTTT. It encodes CASSPFAGTGAFADSGNTIYF.

Only a few counts were recorded for this clone. This sample also contains other DNA sequences that code for the same CDR3. The chain uses TRBV25-1 and TRBJ2-1, with D tentatively TRBD1 or TRBD2 (5 bases each). Germline V gene sequence: CDR1 MGHDK, CDR2 SYGVNS. The CDR3 has 17 amino acids. V was trimmed by 1 base and J by 10 bases, leaving 23 bases between them. The DNA for the CDR3 is TGTGCCAGCAGTGAATTAGGATTGGGTGGGGGTCGAGAAGAGCAGTTCTTC. This codes for CASSELGLGGGREEQFF.

This clone turned up a few times. The J gene is TRBJ2-5, the V gene TRBV21-1; TRBD1, the table's D call, was not compared with the DNA. TRBV21-1 corresponds to a pseudogene. This CDR3 contains 12 residues. The CDR3 region is CAARQRQETQYF. In DNA, the CDR3 is TGTGCCGCCCGACAGCGACAAGAGACCCAGTACTTC.

The J gene is TRBJ1-5, the V gene TRBV6-6, with no clear D. Germline CDR1 reads MNHNY; CDR2 reads SVGAGI (reference sequence). The V end lost 5 bases, the J end lost 4 bases, and 9 bases lay between the germline ends. This CDR3 region has 13 residues. This chain's CDR3 is CASSRTENQPQHF. The CDR3 DNA reads as TGTGCCAGCAGTCGGACGGAAAATCAGCCCCAGCATTTT.

This clone occurred many times. The gene calls are TRBV9 and TRBJ2-1; D may be TRBD2 (5 bases). The germline V gene encodes CDR1 SGDLS and CDR2 YYNGEE. This CDR3 comprises 14 residues. V was cut by 4 bases and J by 9 bases, with 17 bases left in between. The chain's CDR3 is CASSPRPGLTEQFF. CDR3 bases: TGTGCCAGCAGCCCCCGACCGGGATTGACTGAGCAGTTCTTC.

The table lists this clone with a few counts. A much larger clone lies a single base off, so this may be a read error. Other nucleotide sequences in the sample specify the same CDR3. The genes are TRBV18 and TRBJ1-1; a possible D gene is TRBD1 (6 bases). Trimming took off 4 bases at V and 2 bases at J, with 8 bases between the two ends. Looked up from germline, CDR1 is KGHSH and CDR2 is LQKENI. The CDR3 totals 13 residues. The CDR3 sequence: CASSQGGNTEAFF. The DNA of the CDR3 is TGTGCCAGCTCACAGGGGGGAAACACTGAAGCTTTCTTT.

This clone was recorded a few times. J is TRBJ1-1 and V is TRBV6-5, with D uncertain. With 4 bases removed from V and 0 bases from J, the gap between germline ends came to 6 bases. CDR3 length: 13 residues. CDR1 and CDR2 (germline): MNHEY, SVGAGI. CDR3 amino acids: CASSLWMNTEAFF. The CDR3 DNA sequence: TGTGCCAGCAGTTTATGGATGAACACTGAAGCTTTCTTT.

This clone was seen only a few times. This rearrangement joins TRBV5-6 to TRBJ2-1; D might be TRBD1 or TRBD2, each matching 5 bases. Trimming pared 3 bases from V and 2 bases from J, leaving 12 bases between. The CDR3 is 15 amino acids. The germline V gene encodes CDR1 SGHDT and CDR2 YYEEEE. The CDR3 nucleotides are TGTGCCAGCAGCTATGCTGGGGGACCCTACAATGAGCAGTTCTTC. Protein sequence: CASSYAGGPYNEQFF.

This clone was seen only a few times. V usage is TRBV5-1 and J usage is TRBJ1-5; D ambiguous. This CDR3 has 15 residues. The V gene lost 0 bases and the J gene lost 3 bases, with 10 bases spanning the gap. Germline V CDR1 and CDR2: SGHRS, YFSETQ. Written as DNA, the CDR3 is TGCGCCAGCAGCTTGGAAGGGCATTTCAATCAGCCCCAGCATTTT. It encodes CASSLEGHFNQPQHF.